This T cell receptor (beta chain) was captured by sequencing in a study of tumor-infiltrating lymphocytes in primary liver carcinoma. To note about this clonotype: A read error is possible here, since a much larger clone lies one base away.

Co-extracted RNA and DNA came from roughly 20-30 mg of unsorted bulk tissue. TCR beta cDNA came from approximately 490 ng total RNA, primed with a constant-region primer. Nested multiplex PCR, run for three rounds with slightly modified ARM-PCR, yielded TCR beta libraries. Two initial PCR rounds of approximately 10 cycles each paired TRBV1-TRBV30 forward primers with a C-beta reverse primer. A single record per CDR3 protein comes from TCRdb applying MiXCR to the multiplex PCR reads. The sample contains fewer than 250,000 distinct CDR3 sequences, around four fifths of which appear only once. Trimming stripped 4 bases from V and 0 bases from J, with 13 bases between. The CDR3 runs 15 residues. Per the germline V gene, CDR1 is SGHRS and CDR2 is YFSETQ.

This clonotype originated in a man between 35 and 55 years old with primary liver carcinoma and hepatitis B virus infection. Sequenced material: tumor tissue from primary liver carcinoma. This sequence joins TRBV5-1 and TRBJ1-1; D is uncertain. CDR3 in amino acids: CASSEHNGMNTEAFF. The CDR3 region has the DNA TGCGCCAGCAGCGAACATAATGGGATGAACACTGAAGCTTTCTTT.